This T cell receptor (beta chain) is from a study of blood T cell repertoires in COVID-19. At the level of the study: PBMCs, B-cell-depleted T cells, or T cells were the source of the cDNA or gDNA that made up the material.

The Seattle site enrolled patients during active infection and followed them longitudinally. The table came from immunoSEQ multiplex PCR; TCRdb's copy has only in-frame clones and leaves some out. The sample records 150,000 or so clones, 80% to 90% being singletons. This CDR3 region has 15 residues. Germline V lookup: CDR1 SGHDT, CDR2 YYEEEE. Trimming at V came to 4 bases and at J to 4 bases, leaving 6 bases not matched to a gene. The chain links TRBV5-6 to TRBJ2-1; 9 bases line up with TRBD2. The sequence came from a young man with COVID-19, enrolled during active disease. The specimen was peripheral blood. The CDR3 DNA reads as TGTGCCAGCAGCAGCGGGGGGAACCGTTACAATGAGCAGTTCTTC. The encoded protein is CASSSGGNRYNEQFF.